One sample yielded the 7 T cell receptor beta chains listed below, sequenced in a study of cytomegalovirus exposure and HLA in healthy donors. In the PCR, 60 Vbeta and 13 Jbeta primers were used. Data came from immunoSEQ multiplex PCR; TCRdb stores just in-frame clones and leaves some out. The sample holds about 120,000 clones, approximately 77% seen once. Sequenced: PBMCs. All receptors derive from a man aged 18 to 29 in good health and CMV-seronegative.

The chain has TRBV6-1 and TRBJ1-4; D is unclear. The germline V gene encodes CDR1 MNHNS and CDR2 SASEGT. This CDR3 is built from 14 residues. The germline V and J ends were trimmed by 5 bases and 0 bases, with 7 bases remaining between them. CDR3 coding DNA: TGTGCCAGCAGTCAACCTACAACTAATGAAAAACTGTTTTTT. This gives the protein CASSQPTTNEKLFF.

The chain joins TRBV19 to TRBJ2-1; 7 bases match TRBD2. The CDR3 loop spans 14 amino acids. Germline lookup yields CDR1 LNHDA and CDR2 SQIVND (reference sequence). After removal of 10 bases from V and 3 bases from J, the junction contained 9 bases not matched to a gene. The CDR3 protein is CAKPRGVLYNEQFF. The CDR3 nucleotides read TGTGCCAAACCCCGGGGGGTTCTCTACAATGAGCAGTTCTTC.

The chain combines TRBV5-1 with TRBJ2-6; TRBD2 might be the D (7 bases). The CDR3 has 18 amino acids. Trimming shortened V by 1 base and J by 0 bases, and 14 bases separated the two germline ends. Germline loops: CDR1 SGHRS, CDR2 YFSETQ. In nucleotides, the CDR3 is TGCGCCAGCAGCTTGAGGCGGGGGCCGTACTCTGGGGCCAACGTCCTGACTTTC. Protein product: CASSLRRGPYSGANVLTF.

The chain recombines TRBV11-2 with TRBJ2-5; a weak D match, TRBD2 (6 bases). The CDR3 has 12 amino acids. Trimming took 5 bases from V and 5 from J, leaving 9 bases between them. Germline CDR1 reads SGHAT; CDR2 reads FQNNGV. This CDR3 reads CASSRDFETQYF. The DNA for the CDR3 is TGTGCCAGCAGCCGGGACTTTGAGACCCAGTACTTC.

The chain combines TRBV9 with TRBJ2-1; 7 bases fit TRBD1. Looked up from germline, CDR1 is SGDLS and CDR2 is YYNGEE. J lost 3 bases, V lost 2 bases, and 5 bases had no gene match. The CDR3 extends over 15 amino acids. The CDR3 sequence is CASSVTGAYYNEQFF. CDR3 nucleotide sequence: TGTGCCAGCAGCGTCACAGGGGCCTACTACAATGAGCAGTTCTTC.

Only one count was recorded for this clone. The genes are TRBV11-2 and TRBJ2-1, with TRBD2 identical over 10 bases. This CDR3 region has 13 residues. V was pared by 5 bases and J by 15 bases, with 10 bases of the junction left unmatched. In germline, CDR1 is SGHAT, CDR2 FQNNGV. CDR3 sequence: CASSPTRTSGPFF. The CDR3 nucleotides read TGTGCCAGCAGCCCAACCCGGACTAGCGGACCGTTCTTC.

The chain links TRBV27 to TRBJ2-4; D ambiguous. The CDR3 has 14 residues. From germline, CDR1 is MNHEY and CDR2 SMNVEV (reference sequence). The germline V and J ends were trimmed by 5 bases and 2 bases, with 10 bases remaining between them. Written as DNA, the CDR3 is TGTGCCAGCAGTCAGGTCTTAACCAAAAACATTCAGTACTTC. Translated, it gives CASSQVLTKNIQYF.